This TCR beta chain was recovered during a study of blood T cell repertoires in COVID-19. For the study at large: Some COVID-19 samples were acute and others convalescent; all came from the United States, Italy and Spain. The cDNA or gDNA used as material had been derived from T cells, B-cell-depleted T cells, or PBMCs.

A few counts support this clone. Per the original methods: For nucleated cells, counts were estimated from reference gene primer amplification. Sequenced by immunoSEQ multiplex PCR; TCRdb stores in-frame clones only, minus some. V, J and clone size are those of that table, while D and trimming were read from the DNA. The table lists fewer than 250,000 clones, 80% to 90% of them singletons. The CDR3 runs 13 residues. The germline V gene encodes CDR1 KGHDR and CDR2 SFDVKD. The trim removed 5 bases at V and 8 bases at J, leaving 6 bases unmatched. The clonotype originates from a woman in her fifties or sixties with acute or convalescent COVID-19. Sequenced sample: peripheral blood. This chain uses TRBV24-1 with TRBJ1-2; 8 bases map to TRBD1. The CDR3 loop is CATSATGDGGYTF. In DNA, the CDR3 is TGTGCCACCAGTGCGACAGGGGATGGCGGCTACACCTTC.